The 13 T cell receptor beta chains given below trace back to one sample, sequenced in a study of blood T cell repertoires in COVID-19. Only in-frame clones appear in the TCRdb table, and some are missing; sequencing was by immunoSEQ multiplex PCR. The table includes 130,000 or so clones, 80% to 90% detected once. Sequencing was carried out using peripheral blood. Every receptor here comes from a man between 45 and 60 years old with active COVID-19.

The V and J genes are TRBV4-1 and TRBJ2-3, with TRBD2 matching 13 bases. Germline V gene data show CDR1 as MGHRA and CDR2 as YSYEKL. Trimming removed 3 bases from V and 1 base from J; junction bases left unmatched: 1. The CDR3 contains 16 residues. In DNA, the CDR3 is TGCGCCAGCAGCCACGGGACTAGCGGGGGCACAGATACGCAGTATTTT. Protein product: CASSHGTSGGTDTQYF.

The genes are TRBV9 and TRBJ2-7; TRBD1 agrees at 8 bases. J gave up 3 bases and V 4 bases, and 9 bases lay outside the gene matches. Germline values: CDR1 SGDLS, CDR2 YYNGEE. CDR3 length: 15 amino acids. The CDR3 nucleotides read TGTGCCAGCAGCCCGCGGACAGGGAGAAACTACGAGCAGTACTTC. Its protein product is CASSPRTGRNYEQYF.

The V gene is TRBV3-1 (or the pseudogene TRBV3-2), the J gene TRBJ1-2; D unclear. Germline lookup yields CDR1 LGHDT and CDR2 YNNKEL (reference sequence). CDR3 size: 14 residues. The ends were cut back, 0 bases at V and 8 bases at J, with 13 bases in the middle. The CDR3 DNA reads TGTGCCAGCAGCCAAGATTCTTCCTCGGGAGGCTACACCTTC. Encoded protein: CASSQDSSSGGYTF.

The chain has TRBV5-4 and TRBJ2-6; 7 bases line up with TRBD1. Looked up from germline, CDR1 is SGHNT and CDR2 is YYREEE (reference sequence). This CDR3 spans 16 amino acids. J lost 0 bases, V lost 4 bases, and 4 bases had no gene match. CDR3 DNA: TGTGCCAGCAGCCCGGGACAGAACTCTGGGGCCAACGTCCTGACTTTC. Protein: CASSPGQNSGANVLTF.

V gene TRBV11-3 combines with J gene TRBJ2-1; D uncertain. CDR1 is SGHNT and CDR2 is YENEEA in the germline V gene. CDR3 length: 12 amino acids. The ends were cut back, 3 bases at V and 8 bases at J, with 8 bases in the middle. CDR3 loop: CASSLMGDEQFF. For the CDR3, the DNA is TGTGCCAGCAGCTTGATGGGCGATGAGCAGTTCTTC.

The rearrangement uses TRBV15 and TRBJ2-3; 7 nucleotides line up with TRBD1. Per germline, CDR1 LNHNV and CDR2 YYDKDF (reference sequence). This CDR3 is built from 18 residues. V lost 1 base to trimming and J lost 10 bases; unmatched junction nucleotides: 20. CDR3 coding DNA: TGTGCCACCAGCAGAGGGGGACCGGGACAGTGGGGTGTAGGAGCGCAGTATTTT. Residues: CATSRGGPGQWGVGAQYF.

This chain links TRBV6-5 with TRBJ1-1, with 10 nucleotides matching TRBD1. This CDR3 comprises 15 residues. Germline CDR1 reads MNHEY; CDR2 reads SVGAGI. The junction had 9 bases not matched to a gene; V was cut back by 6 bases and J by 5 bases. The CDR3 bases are TGTGCCAGCAGCTGGGACAGGGGCCGGGAGACTGAAGCTTTCTTT. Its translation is CASSWDRGRETEAFF.

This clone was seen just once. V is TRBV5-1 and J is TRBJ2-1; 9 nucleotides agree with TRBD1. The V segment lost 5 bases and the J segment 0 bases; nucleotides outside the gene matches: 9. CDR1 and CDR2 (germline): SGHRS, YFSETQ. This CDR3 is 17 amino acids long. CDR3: CASSRPGTGSSYNEQFF. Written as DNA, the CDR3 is TGCGCCAGCAGTCGTCCCGGGACAGGGAGCTCCTACAATGAGCAGTTCTTC.

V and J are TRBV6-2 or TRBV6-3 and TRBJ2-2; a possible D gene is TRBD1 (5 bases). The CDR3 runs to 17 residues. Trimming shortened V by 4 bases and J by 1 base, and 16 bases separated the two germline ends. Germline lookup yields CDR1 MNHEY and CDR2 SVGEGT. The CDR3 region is CASSLGQGTKNTGELFF. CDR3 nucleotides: TGTGCCAGCAGTTTGGGTCAGGGAACAAAGAACACCGGGGAGCTGTTTTTT.

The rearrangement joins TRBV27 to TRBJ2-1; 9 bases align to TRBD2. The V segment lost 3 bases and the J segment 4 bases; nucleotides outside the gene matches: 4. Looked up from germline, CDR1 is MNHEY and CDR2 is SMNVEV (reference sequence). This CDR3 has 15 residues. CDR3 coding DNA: TGTGCCAGCAGTTTTCTAGCGGGGCAATACAATGAGCAGTTCTTC. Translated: CASSFLAGQYNEQFF.

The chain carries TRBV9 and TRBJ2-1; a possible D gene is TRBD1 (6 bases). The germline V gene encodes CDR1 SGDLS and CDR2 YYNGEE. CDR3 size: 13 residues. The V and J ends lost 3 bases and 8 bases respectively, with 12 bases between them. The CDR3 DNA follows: TGTGCCAGCAGCGGGAGAGGGGGATATGAGCAGTTCTTC. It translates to CASSGRGGYEQFF.

The CDR3 sequence is CASSKTANTEAFF. In nucleotides, the CDR3 is TGTGCCAGCAGTAAGACAGCGAACACTGAAGCTTTCTTT. The chain couples TRBV25-1 to TRBJ1-1, with a possible D match to TRBD1 (5 bases). The CDR3 sequence is 13 residues long. Trimming removed 5 bases from V and 1 base from J, with 8 bases in between. The germline CDR1 and CDR2 sequences are MGHDK and SYGVNS. Based on the CDR3 plus reference TRBV25-1 and TRBJ1-1, the full variable domain is EADIYQTPRYLVIGTGKKITLECSQTMGHDKMYWYQQDPGMELHLIHYSYGVNSTEKGDLSSESTVSRIRTEHFPLTLESARPSHTSQYLCASSKTANTEAFFGQGTRLTVV.

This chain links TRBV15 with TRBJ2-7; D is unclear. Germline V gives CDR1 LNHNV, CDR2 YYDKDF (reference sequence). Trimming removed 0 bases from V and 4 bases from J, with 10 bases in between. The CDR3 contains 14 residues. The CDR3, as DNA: TGTGCCACCAGCAGAGATTCCCTCGGTTACGAGCAGTACTTC. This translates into CATSRDSLGYEQYF.